These T cell receptor beta chains were read from a single sample in a study of CD8 T cells in ankylosing spondylitis. TCRdb analysed the 5' RACE reads with MiXCR anew, one entry per CDR3 protein. Here the sample spans roughly 250,000 distinct CDR3 sequences, approximately 9% being singletons. Material for sequencing was blood, either unsorted or a sorted T cell fraction (not recorded which). The source is a male donor with ankylosing spondylitis or in good health (not recorded which). CDR3s include the opening cysteine and the closing phenylalanine or tryptophan. Each record gives: clone size, J gene, V gene, D gene, CDR3 DNA, CDR3 protein. The D gene is left open where the match is weak. Not all rows give a size; the values are once, few, many and, for expanded clones, a class.

>many|TRBJ2-2|TRBV10-3|.
TGTGCCATCAGAAGCCCAAGCACCGGGGAGCTGTTTTTT
CAIRSPSTGELFF
>many|TRBJ2-3|TRBV6-2/TRBV6-3|TRBD2
TGTGCCAGCAGTCACCCAGCGGGGCCCGGGGATACGCAGTATTTT
CASSHPAGPGDTQYF
>few|TRBJ2-5|TRBV7-3|TRBD1
TGTGCCAGCAGCTTGGGACAGGATCGGTACCAAGAGACCCAGTACTTC
CASSLGQDRYQETQYF
>.|TRBJ1-1|TRBV7-9|.
TGTGCCAGCAGCCTGAGGTGGGACACTGAAGCTTTCTTT
CASSLRWDTEAFF
>.|TRBJ1-2|TRBV27|.
TGTGCCAGCAGACAGGCCTTTCATGGCTACACCTTC
CASRQAFHGYTF
>many|TRBJ1-1|TRBV7-2|.
TGTGCCAGCAGCCCTTCAGATGGAGCTTTCTTT
CASSPSDGAFF
>once|TRBJ2-2|TRBV5-6|TRBD2
TGTGCCAGCAGCCCAGCCCGGGGGGGCCCCGGGGAGCTGTTTTTT
CASSPARGGPGELFF
>many|TRBJ2-4|TRBV6-1|TRBD1
TGTGCCAGCAGTCAGCCGGGACAGGGATCCAAAAACATTCAGTACTTC
CASSQPGQGSKNIQYF
>.|TRBJ1-2|TRBV9|.
TGTGCCAGCAGCCCGAGCCAGGGGAACTATGGCTACACCTTC
CASSPSQGNYGYTF
>many|TRBJ2-7|TRBV12-3/TRBV12-4|TRBD2
TGTGCCAGCAGGCCGGGACTAGCCTCCTACGAGCAGTACTTC
CASRPGLASYEQYF
>many|TRBJ2-3|TRBV7-8|.
TGTGCCAGCAGGATGGGAACAGATACGCAGTATTTT
CASRMGTDTQYF
>many|TRBJ2-1|TRBV5-1|TRBD2
TGCGCCAGCAGCTTACCTAGCGGGAGTTCCTCGGGCAATGAGCAGTTCTTC
CASSLPSGSSSGNEQFF
>few|TRBJ1-5|TRBV5-5|.
TGTGCCAGCAGCTTTTGGGATCTCAATCAGCCCCAGCATTTT
CASSFWDLNQPQHF
>many|TRBJ1-5|TRBV5-5|TRBD1
TGTGCCAGCAGCTTGGATGGGACAGCTAATCAGCCCCAGCATTTT
CASSLDGTANQPQHF
>many|TRBJ1-1|TRBV20-1|TRBD1
TGCAGTGCTTCAGGGGGCTCGAACACTGAAGCTTTCTTT
CSASGGSNTEAFF
>many|TRBJ2-1|TRBV9|TRBD2
TGTGCCAGCAGCTTCGGACTAGCGGGCCCCTACAATGAGCAGTTCTTC
CASSFGLAGPYNEQFF
>many|TRBJ1-1|TRBV19|.
TGTGCCAGTAGTCCACGACCGCCCGGCACTGAAGCTTTCTTT
CASSPRPPGTEAFF